This is a list of T cell receptor beta chains from one sample in a study of patients and donors after allogeneic stem cell transplantation. Each CDR3 protein is one row after TCRdb ran MiXCR on the RT-PCR reads. The sample contains over 200,000 distinct CDR3 sequences, about 37% of which appear only once. Specimen: blood, either unsorted or a sorted T cell fraction (not recorded which). The receptor set was obtained from a human donor who was either an allogeneic HSCT recipient or a stem cell or donor lymphocyte infusion donor (not recorded which). It is not recorded whose cells these are; they may come from a transplant donor. The CDR3 runs from the conserved cysteine through the conserved F or W.

TRBJ1-1 | TRBV13 | CASSLIVMGMNTEAFF
TRBJ1-2 | TRBV28 | CASSSGQGVKGYTF
TRBJ2-2 | TRBV5-1 | CASSLIWGANTGELFF
TRBJ1-2 | TRBV9 | CASSPDRGNYGYTF
TRBJ1-2 | TRBV5-1 | CASSLGAPNYGYTF
TRBJ1-2 | TRBV10-2 | CASSGGTAPFGGYTF
TRBJ1-5 | TRBV20-1 | CSASEDTNQPQHF
TRBJ2-2 | TRBV12-3/TRBV12-4 | CASTGTSNPGELFF
TRBJ2-7 | TRBV7-9 | CASSLGQGKPYEQYF
TRBJ2-2 | TRBV7-9 | CASSDSTGGKF
TRBJ1-6 | TRBV19 | CASSSTGIISPLHF
TRBJ1-4 | TRBV30 | CACYRGGREKLFF
TRBJ1-5 | TRBV20-1 | CSAGAGARSNQPQHF
TRBJ1-2 | TRBV18 | CASSPTEGYGYTF
TRBJ1-1 | TRBV10-3 | CASGQGLNTEAFF
TRBJ2-1 | TRBV24-1 | CATSDLPGLDNEQFF
TRBJ2-4 | TRBV21-1 | CASSKKRRRGAKNIQYF
TRBJ1-2 | TRBV12-3/TRBV12-4 | CASSGQGNPNYGYTF
TRBJ1-1 | TRBV11-2 | CASSQRGQGALNTEAFF
TRBJ2-3 | TRBV4-1 | CASSQARLADTQYF
TRBJ1-6 | TRBV5-1 | CANSLLGTRENSPLHF
TRBJ2-2 | TRBV29-1 | CSVGRTGFAGELFF
TRBJ1-5 | TRBV9 | CASSGDGRIEPQHF
TRBJ2-7 | TRBV20-1 | CSAGIDRGEQYF
TRBJ1-1 | TRBV3-1 | CASSDGTGDGGTEAFF
TRBJ2-7 | TRBV25-1 | CASSFVGASYEQYF
TRBJ1-1 | TRBV3-1 | CASSQYGGDTEAFF
TRBJ1-1 | TRBV4-2 | CASSPYGDGDTEAFF
TRBJ1-4 | TRBV28 | CASSPNSATNEKLFF
TRBJ2-3 | TRBV3-1 | CASSLVPLTDTQYF
TRBJ1-6 | TRBV20-1 | CSARDPGGGTSPLHF
TRBJ1-6 | TRBV20-1 | CSAGRDRDSPLHF
TRBJ1-2 | TRBV7-9 | CASSLTSDGGYTF
TRBJ2-1 | TRBV12-3/TRBV12-4 | CASSLAQGREQFF
TRBJ1-4 | TRBV5-1 | CASSLGTQTNEKLFF
TRBJ2-3 | TRBV9 | CASSVEGKTDTQYF
TRBJ2-7 | TRBV5-1 | CASSLAYGDSYEQYF
TRBJ1-6 | TRBV7-2 | CASSLVMGADSPLHF
TRBJ1-2 | TRBV7-9 | CASSLAGDPYGYTF
TRBJ2-7 | TRBV7-7 | CASSSMTGLEQYF
TRBJ2-1 | TRBV3-1 | CASSQSPARYNEQFF
TRBJ1-1 | TRBV29-1 | CSVRGMNTEAFF
TRBJ1-3 | TRBV29-1 | CSVITGTGVGNTIYF
TRBJ2-5 | TRBV27 | CASSRSSFQETQYF
TRBJ2-3 | TRBV3-1 | CASSLAPGEATQYF
TRBJ1-1 | TRBV5-6 | CASSPLGEDTEAFF
TRBJ1-6 | TRBV30 | CAWSVNSPLHF
TRBJ1-1 | TRBV6-5 | CASKPHSNRMNTEAFF
TRBJ2-3 | TRBV2 | CASSDKPTSTDTQYF
TRBJ1-2 | TRBV11-2 | CASSLVVTMDGYTF
TRBJ2-2 | TRBV10-3 | CAIRETVLDTGELFF
TRBJ1-1 | TRBV18 | CASSPMDTEAFF
TRBJ1-2 | TRBV29-1 | CSVDPQGAADYGYTF
TRBJ2-6 | TRBV28 | CASSKTGRGVLTF
TRBJ2-7 | TRBV28 | CASSPTLGQGRSEQYF
TRBJ1-6 | TRBV7-9 | CASSLFEGVDNSPLHF
TRBJ1-6 | TRBV15 | CATSRAGGGYNSPLHF
TRBJ1-1 | TRBV9 | CASSVDGGNTEAFF
TRBJ1-1 | TRBV7-9 | CASGGIQAFF
TRBJ1-2 | TRBV6-1 | CASSPQGYNGYTF